This T cell receptor beta chain was observed in a study of T-cell memory formation after mild COVID-19. Study outcomes and limitations: Contracting clones localized mainly to CM and EM when CD4+ and mainly to EMRA when CD8+. Some clones that responded turned up in pre-infection memory, which suggests that cross-reactive memory joined in.

Germline V gives CDR1 DFQATT, CDR2 SNEGSKA (reference sequence). V gave up 7 bases and J gave up 6 bases; unmatched junction bases: 10. This CDR3 has 14 residues. The 5'RACE method, run with constant-segment primers, produced TCR alpha and TCR beta cDNA libraries (carrying sample barcodes and UMIs). TCRdb used MiXCR to reprocess the 5' RACE reads, holding one entry per CDR3 protein. The repertoire consists of 450,000 to 650,000 distinct CDR3 sequences, with approximately 20% occurring once and the leading ten covering roughly an eighth. Points on this clonotype: Its antigen is as yet unknown.

The clonotype originates from an adult woman who had mild COVID-19 (a few samples of this study predate the infection). Cell type and time point are not known. Material: PBMCs or a T cell subset sorted from them (not recorded which). This chain connects TRBV20-1 to TRBJ2-1, with 9 bases matching TRBD2. In DNA form, the CDR3 reads TGCAGTGTTGTGTTGGGCGGGAGGGCCAATGAGCAGTTCTTC. It specifies CSVVLGGRANEQFF.